These 27 T cell receptor beta chains were all obtained from the same sample, sequenced in a study of blood T cell repertoires in COVID-19. Using immunoSEQ multiplex PCR, the repertoire was profiled, and TCRdb retains in-frame clones only, with some absent. The sample lists nearly 95,000 clones, around 87% seen once, with approximately 8% in the top ten. The sequenced material came from peripheral blood. These receptors originate from a human donor with acute or convalescent COVID-19. The donor label of this sample is uncertain.

The rearrangement uses TRBV24-1 and TRBJ2-2, with 9 bases lining up with TRBD1. The CDR3 is made up of 16 amino acids. The V and J ends lost 4 bases and 3 bases, in that order; junction bases with no gene match: 5. Germline lookup yields CDR1 KGHDR and CDR2 SFDVKD. The CDR3 loop is CATSEPGQGDTGELFF. The CDR3 DNA reads as TGTGCCACCAGTGAACCGGGACAGGGAGACACCGGGGAGCTGTTTTTT.

The chain carries TRBV4-2 and TRBJ2-3, with a weak D call TRBD2 (7 bases). The CDR3 has 17 amino acids. The V end lost 4 bases, the J end lost 0 bases, and 17 bases lay between the germline ends. Germline V gene sequence: CDR1 LGHNA, CDR2 YNFKEQ. CDR3 loop: CASSLGRRGGSTDTQYF. The DNA for the CDR3 is TGTGCCAGCAGCCTCGGACGGAGGGGGGGAAGCACAGATACGCAGTATTTT.

This clone was recorded only once. V gene TRBV5-6 combines with J gene TRBJ2-7; possibly TRBD1 for D (6 bases). V lost 0 bases and J lost 7, with 8 bases in between. The V gene's germline CDR1 is SGHDT and CDR2 YYEEEE. This CDR3 spans 12 amino acids. CDR3 nucleotides: TGTGCCAGCAGCTTGGGGGGGCGAGAGCAGTACTTC. Translation gives CASSLGGREQYF.

V gene TRBV5-5 combines with J gene TRBJ2-2, with 8 bases that match TRBD1. CDR3 length: 16 residues. Germline V gene data show CDR1 as SGHKS and CDR2 as YYEKEE (reference sequence). Trimming removed 1 base from V and 5 bases from J; junction bases left unmatched: 7. CDR3 DNA: TGTGCCAGCAGCTTGTACGGACAGGGAGTTACCGGGGAGCTGTTTTTT. Translation: CASSLYGQGVTGELFF.

This sequence joins TRBV2 and TRBJ2-2, with D perhaps matching TRBD1 (6 bases). Germline V gene data show CDR1 as SNHLY and CDR2 as FYNNEI. Trimming removed 4 bases at V and 2 bases at J, with 14 bases between. This CDR3 spans 16 amino acids. The CDR3 DNA is TGTGCCAGCAGTGTAGGGGACATGGGAAACACCGGGGAGCTGTTTTTT. It encodes CASSVGDMGNTGELFF.

The V call is TRBV28, the J call TRBJ1-3, with TRBD1 matching over 10 bases. The J segment lost 2 bases and the V segment lost 2 bases, leaving 3 bases of the junction unmatched. Germline V gene sequence: CDR1 MDHEN, CDR2 SYDVKM. CDR3 length: 16 residues. The CDR3 region is CASSLKGQGTGNTIYF. The CDR3 DNA follows: TGTGCCAGCAGTTTAAAGGGACAGGGGACTGGAAACACCATATATTTT.

The J gene is TRBJ1-4, the V gene TRBV5-4, with no clear D. The CDR3 is 15 amino acids. Germline V gene sequence: CDR1 SGHNT, CDR2 YYREEE (reference sequence). Trimming took 4 bases from V and 7 from J, leaving 17 bases between them. The CDR3 protein is CASSPSEARSEKLFF. CDR3 coding DNA: TGTGCCAGCAGCCCGTCAGAGGCAAGGAGTGAAAAACTGTTTTTT.

This clone was observed once. V usage is TRBV5-6 and J usage is TRBJ2-7, with D possibly TRBD1 on 6 matching bases. In germline, CDR1 is SGHDT, CDR2 YYEEEE. V shed 1 base and J shed 4 bases, with 21 bases lying between them. The CDR3 contains 17 residues. CDR3 sequence reads: CASSLYGQGHPYYEQYF. CDR3 nucleotide sequence: TGTGCCAGCAGCTTGTATGGTCAGGGACACCCGTATTACGAGCAGTACTTC.

This clone was detected only once. This chain links TRBV28 with TRBJ1-2; 8 bases are shared with TRBD1. CDR1 is MDHEN and CDR2 is SYDVKM in the germline V gene. This CDR3 comprises 14 residues. V lost 3 bases to trimming and J lost 8 bases; unmatched junction nucleotides: 8. CDR3 sequence (DNA): TGTGCCAGCAGTTTGGGACAGGTCGGGAGGGGCTACACCTTC. The encoded protein is CASSLGQVGRGYTF.

This chain links TRBV19 with TRBJ2-3; 8 nucleotides match TRBD2. The length of the CDR3 is 15 residues. The J segment lost 2 bases and the V segment lost 6 bases, leaving 7 bases of the junction unmatched. In germline, CDR1 is LNHDA, CDR2 SQIVND (reference sequence). The CDR3 protein is CASSGLASFTDTQYF. The CDR3 DNA sequence: TGTGCCAGTAGCGGACTAGCATCATTCACAGATACGCAGTATTTT.

The V gene is TRBV18, the J gene TRBJ2-1; 8 bases align to TRBD1. The CDR3 contains 16 residues. Unmatched junction bases numbered 7, after V lost 0 bases and J lost 6 bases. Germline V gene sequence: CDR1 KGHSH, CDR2 LQKENI. The CDR3, as DNA: TGTGCCAGCTCACCACCGCAGGGGGCGAGTTCCAATGAGCAGTTCTTC. Translation gives CASSPPQGASSNEQFF.

The V and J genes are TRBV4-3 and TRBJ2-7, with D possibly matching TRBD1 (6 bases). CDR3 length equals 16 residues. The germline gives CDR1 LGHNA, CDR2 YSLEER. The V gene lost 0 bases and the J gene lost 5 bases, with 17 bases spanning the gap. The CDR3 region has the DNA TGCGCCAGCAGCCAAGATGAGTTGGGGGCTCGGAACGAGCAGTACTTC. Translation: CASSQDELGARNEQYF.

The rearrangement links TRBV7-9 to TRBJ1-4; maybe TRBD1 (6 bases). Germline V gene data show CDR1 as SEHNR and CDR2 as FQNEAQ (reference sequence). The CDR3 extends over 14 amino acids. The V end was cut by 5 bases, the J end by 5 bases, with 12 bases between. The CDR3 loop is CASSLDRINEKLFF. CDR3 bases: TGTGCCAGCAGCCTTGACAGGATCAATGAAAAACTGTTTTTT.

The chain has TRBV6-5 and TRBJ1-1; D not certain. The CDR3 length is 13 residues. V was trimmed by 2 bases and J by 3 bases, leaving 7 bases between them. Germline assignment: CDR1 MNHEY and CDR2 SVGAGI. This chain's CDR3 is CASSYESDTEAFF. The CDR3 DNA is TGTGCCAGCAGTTACGAGTCGGACACTGAAGCTTTCTTT.

The table lists this clone with a few counts. The chain is built from TRBV30 and TRBJ1-6, with D tentatively TRBD1 (5 bases). Trimming took 0 bases from V and 5 from J, leaving 14 bases between them. Looked up from germline, CDR1 is GTSNPN and CDR2 is SVGIG (reference sequence). The CDR3 covers 16 residues. CDR3 region: CAWSVAGQGDNSPLHF. The DNA for the CDR3 is TGTGCCTGGAGTGTAGCAGGGCAAGGTGATAATTCACCCCTCCACTTT.

This clone was seen just once. The rearrangement joins TRBV7-8 to TRBJ2-7; 9 bases fit TRBD1. This CDR3 spans 17 amino acids. Germline V gene sequence: CDR1 SGHVS, CDR2 FQNEAQ. The V segment lost 5 bases and the J segment 5 bases; nucleotides outside the gene matches: 16. CDR3 DNA sequence: TGTGCCAGCAGCACGCGCCCCTCCGGGACAGGGCGAAACGAGCAGTACTTC. Encoded protein: CASSTRPSGTGRNEQYF.

The J gene is TRBJ2-2, the V gene TRBV27; TRBD1 agrees at 8 bases. Trimming at V came to 3 bases and at J to 6 bases, leaving 9 bases not matched to a gene. The CDR3 consists of 16 residues. The germline V gene has CDR1 MNHEY and CDR2 SMNVEV (reference sequence). The CDR3 loop is CASSLRAGGKAGELFF. As DNA, the CDR3 is TGTGCCAGCAGTTTGAGGGCAGGGGGCAAAGCCGGGGAGCTGTTTTTT.

The rearrangement links TRBV4-2 to TRBJ2-7; D is unresolved. CDR3 length equals 14 residues. Trimming pared 1 base from V and 0 bases from J, leaving 7 bases between. The germline CDR1 and CDR2 sequences are LGHNA and YNFKEQ. DNA for the CDR3: TGTGCCAGCAGCCAAGGATACAGCTCCTACGAGCAGTACTTC. Translation: CASSQGYSSYEQYF.

This chain joins TRBV3-1 (or the pseudogene TRBV3-2) and TRBJ2-5; D is uncertain. The germline gives CDR1 LGHDT, CDR2 YNNKEL (reference sequence). The length of the CDR3 is 15 residues. Deletions cut 0 bases from V and 2 bases from J, with 10 bases between. CDR3 protein: CASSQDPRIQETQYF. CDR3 nucleotide sequence: TGTGCCAGCAGCCAAGACCCTAGAATTCAAGAGACCCAGTACTTC.

The gene calls are TRBV29-1 and TRBJ2-3; 12 nucleotides align to TRBD2. The germline CDR1 and CDR2 sequences are SQVTM and ANQGSEA. V dropped 0 bases and J dropped 0; count of bases not matched to a gene: 1. The CDR3 has 16 residues. The CDR3 here is CSVEDGLAGSTDTQYF. For the CDR3, the DNA is TGCAGCGTTGAAGATGGACTAGCGGGGAGCACAGATACGCAGTATTTT.

The chain has TRBV12-3 or TRBV12-4 and TRBJ2-7; 7 bases align to TRBD1. J was trimmed by 7 bases and V by 3 bases; bases with no gene match: 3. The CDR3 loop spans 12 amino acids. CDR3 sequence: CASSFKDREQYF. The CDR3 nucleotides read TGTGCCAGCAGTTTCAAGGACAGGGAGCAGTACTTC.

V usage is TRBV28 and J usage is TRBJ2-5, with TRBD2 identical over 7 bases. Germline CDR1 reads MDHEN; CDR2 reads SYDVKM. The CDR3 spans 17 residues. The junction had 9 bases not matched to a gene; V was cut back by 2 bases and J by 0 bases. CDR3 DNA: TGTGCCAGCAGTTTAGAGGGGTTGGGGGGGTACCAAGAGACCCAGTACTTC. This codes for CASSLEGLGGYQETQYF.

The V and J genes are TRBV28 and TRBJ2-1, with a possible D match to TRBD2 (7 bases). Germline CDR1 is MDHEN and CDR2 is SYDVKM. V lost 5 bases and J lost 15, with 20 bases in between. This CDR3 region has 13 residues. In DNA, the CDR3 is TGTGCCAGCAGTACACGGATATGGGGGGGCGGGTTCTTC. Protein: CASSTRIWGGGFF.

V usage is TRBV7-2 and J usage is TRBJ1-2, with D perhaps matching TRBD1 (6 bases). The CDR3 totals 15 residues. Germline CDR1 SGHTA, CDR2 FQGNSA. V gave up 3 bases and J gave up 7 bases, with 18 bases separating them. CDR3 sequence: CASSLLKVPGVGYTF. As DNA, the CDR3 is TGTGCCAGCAGCTTGTTGAAGGTCCCAGGGGTTGGCTACACCTTC.

This clone came up once. Written as DNA, the CDR3 is TGTGCCAGCAGCTTATCTACGGGGGGCAGGGCTGAAGCTTTCTTT. This translates into CASSLSTGGRAEAFF. The chain links TRBV7-3 to TRBJ1-1; possibly TRBD1 for D (6 bases). The germline gives CDR1 SGHTA, CDR2 FQGTGA. This CDR3 spans 15 amino acids. The ends were cut back, 2 bases at V and 6 bases at J, with 16 bases in the middle.

The chain links TRBV5-1 to TRBJ1-1; 9 nucleotides line up with TRBD1. The CDR3 runs to 15 residues. Per germline, CDR1 SGHRS and CDR2 YFSETQ. Germline trimming cut 4 bases from V and 7 bases from J; bases unmatched to any gene: 11. CDR3 DNA: TGCGCCAGCAGCAACCGGGACAGGGCGAGTAGTGAAGCTTTCTTT. Translation gives CASSNRDRASSEAFF.

The chain links TRBV29-1 to TRBJ1-1; 12 bases match TRBD1. Trimming at V came to 3 bases and at J to 4 bases, leaving 9 bases not matched to a gene. CDR3 size: 16 residues. Germline V lookup: CDR1 SQVTM, CDR2 ANQGSEA. This chain's CDR3 is CSVEGTGGTPSTEAFF. The CDR3, as DNA: TGCAGCGTTGAGGGGACAGGGGGCACCCCGAGCACTGAAGCTTTCTTT. The full variable domain, rest sourced from reference TRBV29-1 and TRBJ1-1, is SAVISQKPSRDICQRGTSLTIQCQVDSQVTMMFWYRQQPGQSLTLIATANQGSEATYESGFVIDKFPISRPNLTFSTLTVSNMSPEDSSIYLCSVEGTGGTPSTEAFFGQGTRLTVV.